Presented here are 5 T cell receptor beta chains from one specimen sequenced in a study of T cells after yellow fever vaccination. TCRdb recomputed calls from the 5' RACE reads with MiXCR, one row per CDR3 protein. The data contain hundreds of thousands of distinct CDR3 sequences, around an eighth of them singletons. The sequencing used PBMCs, collected on the day of the yellow fever booster vaccination. The receptors were gathered from a man aged 25-45 years who received the YFV17D yellow fever vaccine.

This chain uses TRBV20-1 with TRBJ1-1, with a possible D match to TRBD1 (5 bases). With 3 bases removed from V and 5 bases from J, the gap between germline ends came to 13 bases. This CDR3 spans 13 amino acids. CDR1 is DFQATT and CDR2 is SNEGSKA in the germline V gene (reference sequence). CDR3 in DNA: TGCAGTGCTAGTTTCCAGGGTGGTACTGAAGCTTTCTTT. Translated, it gives CSASFQGGTEAFF.

Only a few counts were recorded for this clonotype. This rearrangement joins TRBV20-1 to TRBJ2-2; perhaps TRBD2 as D (6 bases). V lost 3 bases to trimming and J lost 5 bases, with 16 bases between them. The length of the CDR3 is 15 residues. Germline lookup yields CDR1 DFQATT and CDR2 SNEGSKA (reference sequence). The CDR3 DNA reads as TGCAGTGCTAGGGAAAACGGGAGACAAACCGGGGAGCTGTTTTTT. Translated, it gives CSARENGRQTGELFF.

CDR3 sequence reads: CASSRGPIPNEQFF. CDR3 bases: TGTGCCAGCAGCAGGGGGCCAATCCCCAATGAGCAGTTCTTC. The rearrangement joins TRBV7-6 to TRBJ2-1, with TRBD1 matching over 7 bases. The CDR3 covers 14 residues. With 5 bases clipped from V and 6 bases from J, the junction kept 7 bases outside the gene matches. Germline V CDR1 and CDR2: SGHVS, FNYEAQ.

The gene calls are TRBV20-1 and TRBJ2-7; 9 positions agree with TRBD2. This CDR3 comprises 14 residues. Germline CDR1 and CDR2: DFQATT and SNEGSKA (reference sequence). The J segment lost 2 bases and the V segment lost 5 bases, leaving 7 bases of the junction unmatched. The CDR3 spells CSAPPSGTPYEQYF. The CDR3 DNA follows: TGCAGTGCTCCTCCTAGCGGGACACCCTACGAGCAGTACTTC.

The chain has TRBV29-1 and TRBJ1-1; possibly TRBD1 for D (5 bases). Looked up from germline, CDR1 is SQVTM and CDR2 is ANQGSEA. The length of the CDR3 is 13 residues. The V gene lost 0 bases and the J gene lost 4 bases, with 9 bases spanning the gap. CDR3 residues: CSVEEFGTTEAFF. In DNA form, the CDR3 reads TGCAGCGTTGAAGAGTTCGGGACCACTGAAGCTTTCTTT.